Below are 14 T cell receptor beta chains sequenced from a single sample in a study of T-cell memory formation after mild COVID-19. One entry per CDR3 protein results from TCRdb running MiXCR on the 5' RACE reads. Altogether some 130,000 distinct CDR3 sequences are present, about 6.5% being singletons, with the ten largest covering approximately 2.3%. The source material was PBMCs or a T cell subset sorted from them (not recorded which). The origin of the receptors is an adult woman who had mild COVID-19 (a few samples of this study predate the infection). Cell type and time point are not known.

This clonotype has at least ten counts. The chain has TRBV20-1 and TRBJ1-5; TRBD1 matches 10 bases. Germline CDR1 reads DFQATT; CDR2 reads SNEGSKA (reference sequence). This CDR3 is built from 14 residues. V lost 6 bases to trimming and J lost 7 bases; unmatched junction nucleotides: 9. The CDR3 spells CSAISDRGNQPQHF. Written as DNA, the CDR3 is TGCAGTGCGATATCGGACAGGGGGAACCAGCCCCAGCATTTT.

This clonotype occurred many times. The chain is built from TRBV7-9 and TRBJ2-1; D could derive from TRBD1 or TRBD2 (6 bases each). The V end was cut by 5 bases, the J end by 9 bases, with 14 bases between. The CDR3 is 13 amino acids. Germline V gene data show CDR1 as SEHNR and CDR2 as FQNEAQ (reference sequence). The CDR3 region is CASSPSRGREQFF. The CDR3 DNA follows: TGTGCCAGCAGCCCAAGCCGGGGGCGTGAGCAGTTCTTC.

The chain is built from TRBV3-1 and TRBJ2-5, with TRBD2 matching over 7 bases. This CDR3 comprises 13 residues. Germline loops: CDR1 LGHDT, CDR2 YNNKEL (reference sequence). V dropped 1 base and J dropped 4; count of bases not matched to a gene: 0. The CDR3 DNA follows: TGTGCCAGCAGCCAAGGGACTAGAGAGACCCAGTACTTC. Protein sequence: CASSQGTRETQYF.

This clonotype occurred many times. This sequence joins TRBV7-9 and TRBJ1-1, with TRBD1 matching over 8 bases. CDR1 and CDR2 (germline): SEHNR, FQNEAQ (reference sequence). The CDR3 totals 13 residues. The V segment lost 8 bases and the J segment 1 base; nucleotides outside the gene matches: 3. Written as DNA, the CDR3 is TGTGCCAGCCGGGGACAGGAGAACACTGAAGCTTTCTTT. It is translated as CASRGQENTEAFF.

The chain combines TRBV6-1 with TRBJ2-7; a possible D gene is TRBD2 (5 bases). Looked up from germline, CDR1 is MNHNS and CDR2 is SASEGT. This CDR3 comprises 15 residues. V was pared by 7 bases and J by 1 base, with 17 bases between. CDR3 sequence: CASTLRRVLSYEQYF. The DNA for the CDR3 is TGTGCCAGCACCTTACGGCGGGTGCTTTCCTACGAGCAGTACTTC.

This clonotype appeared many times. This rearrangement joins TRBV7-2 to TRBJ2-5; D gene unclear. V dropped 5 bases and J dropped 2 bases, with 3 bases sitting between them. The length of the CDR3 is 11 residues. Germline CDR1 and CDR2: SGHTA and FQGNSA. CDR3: CASSKQETQYF. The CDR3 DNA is TGTGCCAGCAGCAAACAAGAGACCCAGTACTTC.

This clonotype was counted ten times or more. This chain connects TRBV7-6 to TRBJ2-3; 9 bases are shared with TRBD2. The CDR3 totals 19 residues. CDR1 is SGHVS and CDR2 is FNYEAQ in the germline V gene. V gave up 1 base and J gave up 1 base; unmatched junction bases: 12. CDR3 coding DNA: TGTGCCAGCAGCTTAGAGTTGCGGGGGGGCTCGTCGGGCACAGATACGCAGTATTTT. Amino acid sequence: CASSLELRGGSSGTDTQYF.

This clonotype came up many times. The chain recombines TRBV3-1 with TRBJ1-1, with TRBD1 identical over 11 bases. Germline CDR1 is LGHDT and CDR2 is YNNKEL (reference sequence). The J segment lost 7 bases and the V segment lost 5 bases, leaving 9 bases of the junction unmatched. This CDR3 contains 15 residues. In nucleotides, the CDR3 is TGTGCCAGCAGCAACTCGGGACAGGGGGTTGGTGAAGCTTTCTTT. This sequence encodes CASSNSGQGVGEAFF.

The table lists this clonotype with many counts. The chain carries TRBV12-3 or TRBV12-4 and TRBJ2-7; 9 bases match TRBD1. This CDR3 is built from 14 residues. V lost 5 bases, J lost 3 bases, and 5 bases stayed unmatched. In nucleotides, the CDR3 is TGTGCCAGCAGTGAAGGGACAGGGTTCTACGAGCAGTACTTC. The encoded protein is CASSEGTGFYEQYF.

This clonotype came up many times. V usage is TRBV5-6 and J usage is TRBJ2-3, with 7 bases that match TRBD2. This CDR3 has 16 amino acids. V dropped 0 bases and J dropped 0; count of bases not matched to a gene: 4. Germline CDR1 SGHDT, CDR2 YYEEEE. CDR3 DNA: TGTGCCAGCAGCTTGGGTCTAGCGGCTAGCACAGATACGCAGTATTTT. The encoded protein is CASSLGLAASTDTQYF.

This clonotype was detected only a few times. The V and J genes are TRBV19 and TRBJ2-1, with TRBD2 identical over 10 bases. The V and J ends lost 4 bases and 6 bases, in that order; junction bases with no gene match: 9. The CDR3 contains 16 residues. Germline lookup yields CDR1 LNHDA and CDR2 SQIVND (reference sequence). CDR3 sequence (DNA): TGTGCCAGTAGTACATCCGGGACTAGCGTCTCCAATGAGCAGTTCTTC. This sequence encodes CASSTSGTSVSNEQFF.

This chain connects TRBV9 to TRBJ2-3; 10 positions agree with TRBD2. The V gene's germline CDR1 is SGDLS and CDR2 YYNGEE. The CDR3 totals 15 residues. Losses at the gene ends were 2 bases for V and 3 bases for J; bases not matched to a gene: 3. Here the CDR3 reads CASSVSGRTTDTQYF. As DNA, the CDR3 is TGTGCCAGCAGCGTTAGCGGGAGGACGACAGATACGCAGTATTTT.

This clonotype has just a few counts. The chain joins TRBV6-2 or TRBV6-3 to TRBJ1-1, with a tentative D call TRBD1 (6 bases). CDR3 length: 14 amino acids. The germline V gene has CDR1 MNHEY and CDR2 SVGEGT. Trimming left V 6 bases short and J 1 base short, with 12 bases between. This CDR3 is CASRKGVTNTEAFF. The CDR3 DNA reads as TGTGCCAGCAGAAAGGGGGTAACGAACACTGAAGCTTTCTTT.

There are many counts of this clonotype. The CDR3: CSVGVASGTTWGGAQYF. The DNA for the CDR3 is TGCAGCGTTGGCGTGGCATCCGGGACCACCTGGGGAGGGGCCCAGTACTTC. The genes are TRBV29-1 and TRBJ2-5; 7 positions agree with TRBD2. This CDR3 is built from 17 residues. Germline CDR1 reads SQVTM; CDR2 reads ANQGSEA. Trimming cost V 4 bases and J 9 bases; bases outside gene matches: 23.